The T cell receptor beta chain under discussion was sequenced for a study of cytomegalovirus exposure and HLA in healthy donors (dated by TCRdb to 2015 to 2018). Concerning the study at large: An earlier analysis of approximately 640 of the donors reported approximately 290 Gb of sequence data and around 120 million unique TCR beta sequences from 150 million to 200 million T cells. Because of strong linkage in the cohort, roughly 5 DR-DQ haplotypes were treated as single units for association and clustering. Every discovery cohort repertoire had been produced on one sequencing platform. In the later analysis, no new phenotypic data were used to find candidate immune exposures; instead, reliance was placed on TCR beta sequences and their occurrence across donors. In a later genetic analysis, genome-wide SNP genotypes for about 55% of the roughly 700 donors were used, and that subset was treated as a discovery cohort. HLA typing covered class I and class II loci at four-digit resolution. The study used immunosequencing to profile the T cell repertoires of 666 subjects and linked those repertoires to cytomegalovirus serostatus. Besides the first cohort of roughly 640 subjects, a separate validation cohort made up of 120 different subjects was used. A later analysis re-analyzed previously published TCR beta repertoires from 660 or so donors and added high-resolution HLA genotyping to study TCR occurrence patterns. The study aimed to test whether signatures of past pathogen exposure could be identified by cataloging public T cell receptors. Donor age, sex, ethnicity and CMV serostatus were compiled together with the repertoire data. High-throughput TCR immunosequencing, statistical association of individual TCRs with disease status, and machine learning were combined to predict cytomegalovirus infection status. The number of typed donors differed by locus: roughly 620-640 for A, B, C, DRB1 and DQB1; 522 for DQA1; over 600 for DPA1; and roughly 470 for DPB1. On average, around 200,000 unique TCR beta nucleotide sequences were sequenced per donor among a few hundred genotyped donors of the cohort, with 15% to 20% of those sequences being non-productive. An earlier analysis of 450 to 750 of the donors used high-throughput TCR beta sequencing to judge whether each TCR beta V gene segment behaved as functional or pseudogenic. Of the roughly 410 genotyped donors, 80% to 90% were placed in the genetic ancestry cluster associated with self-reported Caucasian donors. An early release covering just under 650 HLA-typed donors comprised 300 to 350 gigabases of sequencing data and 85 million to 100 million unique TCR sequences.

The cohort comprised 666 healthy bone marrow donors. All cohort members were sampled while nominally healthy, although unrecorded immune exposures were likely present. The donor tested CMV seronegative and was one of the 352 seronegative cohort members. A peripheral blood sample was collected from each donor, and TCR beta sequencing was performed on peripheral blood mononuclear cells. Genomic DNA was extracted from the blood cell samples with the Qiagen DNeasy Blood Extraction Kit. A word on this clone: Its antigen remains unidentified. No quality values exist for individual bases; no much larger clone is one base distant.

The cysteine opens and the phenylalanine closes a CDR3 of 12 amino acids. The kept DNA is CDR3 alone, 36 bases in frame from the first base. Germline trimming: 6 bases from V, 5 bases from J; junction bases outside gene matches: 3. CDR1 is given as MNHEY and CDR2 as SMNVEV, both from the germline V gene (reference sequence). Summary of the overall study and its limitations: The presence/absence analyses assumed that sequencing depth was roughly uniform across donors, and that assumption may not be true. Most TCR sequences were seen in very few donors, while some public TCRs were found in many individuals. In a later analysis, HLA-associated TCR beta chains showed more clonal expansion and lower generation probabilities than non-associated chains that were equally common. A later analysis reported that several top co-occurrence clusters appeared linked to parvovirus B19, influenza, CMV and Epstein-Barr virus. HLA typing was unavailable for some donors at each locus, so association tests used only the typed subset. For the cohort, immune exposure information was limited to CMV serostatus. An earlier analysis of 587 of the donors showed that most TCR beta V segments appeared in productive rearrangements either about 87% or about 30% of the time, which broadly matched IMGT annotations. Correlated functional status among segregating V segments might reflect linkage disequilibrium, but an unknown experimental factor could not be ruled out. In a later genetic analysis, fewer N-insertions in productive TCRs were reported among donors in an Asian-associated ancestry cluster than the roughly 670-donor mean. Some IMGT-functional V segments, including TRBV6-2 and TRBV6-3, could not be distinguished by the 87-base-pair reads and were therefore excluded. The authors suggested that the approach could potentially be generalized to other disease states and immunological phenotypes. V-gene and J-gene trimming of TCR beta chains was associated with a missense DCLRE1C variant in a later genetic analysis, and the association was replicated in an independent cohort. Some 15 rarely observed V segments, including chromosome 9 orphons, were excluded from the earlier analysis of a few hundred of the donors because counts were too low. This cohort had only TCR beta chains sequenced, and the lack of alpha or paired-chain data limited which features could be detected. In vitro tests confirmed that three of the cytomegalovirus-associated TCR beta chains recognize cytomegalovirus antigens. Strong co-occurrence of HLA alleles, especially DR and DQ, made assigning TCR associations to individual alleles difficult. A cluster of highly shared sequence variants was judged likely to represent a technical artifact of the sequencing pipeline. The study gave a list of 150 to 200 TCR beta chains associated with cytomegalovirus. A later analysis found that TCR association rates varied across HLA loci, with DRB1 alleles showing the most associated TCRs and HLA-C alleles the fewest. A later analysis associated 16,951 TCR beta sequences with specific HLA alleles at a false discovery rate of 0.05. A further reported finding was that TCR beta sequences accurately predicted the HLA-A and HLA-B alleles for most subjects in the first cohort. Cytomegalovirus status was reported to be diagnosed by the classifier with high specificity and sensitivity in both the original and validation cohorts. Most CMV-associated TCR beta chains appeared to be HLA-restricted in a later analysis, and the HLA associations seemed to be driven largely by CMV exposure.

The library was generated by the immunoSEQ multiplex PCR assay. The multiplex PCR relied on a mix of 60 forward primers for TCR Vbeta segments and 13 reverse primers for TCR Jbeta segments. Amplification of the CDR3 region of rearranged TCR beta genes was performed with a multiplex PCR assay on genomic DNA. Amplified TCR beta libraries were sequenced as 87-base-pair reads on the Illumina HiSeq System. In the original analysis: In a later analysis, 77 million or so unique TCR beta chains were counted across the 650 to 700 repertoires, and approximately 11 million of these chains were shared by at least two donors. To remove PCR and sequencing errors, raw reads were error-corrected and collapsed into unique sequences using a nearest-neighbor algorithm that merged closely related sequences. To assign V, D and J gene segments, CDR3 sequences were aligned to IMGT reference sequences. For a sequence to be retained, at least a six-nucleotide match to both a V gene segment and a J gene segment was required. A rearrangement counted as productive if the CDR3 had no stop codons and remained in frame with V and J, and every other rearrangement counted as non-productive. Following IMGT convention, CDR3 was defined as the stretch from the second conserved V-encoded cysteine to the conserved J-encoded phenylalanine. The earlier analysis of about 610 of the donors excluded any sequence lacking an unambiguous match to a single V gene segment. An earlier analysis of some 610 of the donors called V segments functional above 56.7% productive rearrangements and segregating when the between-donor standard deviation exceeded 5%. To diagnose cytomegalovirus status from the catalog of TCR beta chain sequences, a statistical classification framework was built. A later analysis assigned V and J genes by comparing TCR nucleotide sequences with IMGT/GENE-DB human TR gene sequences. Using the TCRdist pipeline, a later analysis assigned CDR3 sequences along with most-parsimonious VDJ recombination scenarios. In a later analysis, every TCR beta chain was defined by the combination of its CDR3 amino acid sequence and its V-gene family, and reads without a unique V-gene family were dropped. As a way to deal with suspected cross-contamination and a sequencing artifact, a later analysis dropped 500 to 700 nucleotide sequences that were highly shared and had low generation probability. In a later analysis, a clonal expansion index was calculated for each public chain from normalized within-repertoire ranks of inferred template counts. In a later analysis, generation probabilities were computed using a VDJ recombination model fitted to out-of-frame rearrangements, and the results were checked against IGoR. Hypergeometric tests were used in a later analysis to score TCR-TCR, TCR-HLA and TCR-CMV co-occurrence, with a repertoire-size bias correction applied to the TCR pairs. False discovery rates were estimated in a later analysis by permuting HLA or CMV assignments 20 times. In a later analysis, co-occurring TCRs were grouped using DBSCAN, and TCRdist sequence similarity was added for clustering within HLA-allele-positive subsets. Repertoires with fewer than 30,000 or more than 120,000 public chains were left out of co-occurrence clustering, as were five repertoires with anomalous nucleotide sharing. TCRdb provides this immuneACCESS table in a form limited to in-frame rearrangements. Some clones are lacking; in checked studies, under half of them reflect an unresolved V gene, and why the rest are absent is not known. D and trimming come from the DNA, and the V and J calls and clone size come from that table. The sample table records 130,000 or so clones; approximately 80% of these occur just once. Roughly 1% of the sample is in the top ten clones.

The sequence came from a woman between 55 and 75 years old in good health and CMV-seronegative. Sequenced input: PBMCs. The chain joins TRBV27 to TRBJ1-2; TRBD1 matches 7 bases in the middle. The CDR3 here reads CASRSGGYGYTF. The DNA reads TGTGCCAGCAGATCAGGGGGGTATGGCTACACCTTC.